These 27 T cell receptor beta chains came from one sample sequenced in a study of cytotoxic CD8 clonotypes in ibrutinib-treated CLL. The method was immunoSEQ multiplex PCR; TCRdb's version includes in-frame clones alone and lacks a portion of them. Of 150,000 to 200,000 clones listed, nearly 90% were seen once; the top ten hold about 3%. Specimen: PBMCs, collected at disease progression, from a patient treated with ibrutinib. The receptors here all came from a human donor with chronic lymphocytic leukemia.

This clone was observed once. The chain employs TRBV29-1 and TRBJ2-1, with D perhaps matching TRBD1 (6 bases). Trimming pared 2 bases from V and 7 bases from J, leaving 12 bases between. Germline CDR1 reads SQVTM; CDR2 reads ANQGSEA. This CDR3 comprises 13 residues. The CDR3 sequence is CSVEQGIGNEQFF. CDR3 coding DNA: TGCAGCGTTGAACAGGGGATTGGAAATGAGCAGTTCTTC.

V is TRBV27 and J is TRBJ1-5; 9 bases agree with TRBD1. The germline V gene encodes CDR1 MNHEY and CDR2 SMNVEV (reference sequence). This CDR3 is built from 15 residues. The V segment lost 2 bases and the J segment 6 bases; nucleotides outside the gene matches: 5. The DNA of the CDR3 is TGTGCCAGCAGTTTAACACAGGGGGCCCTTCAGCCCCAGCATTTT. Protein: CASSLTQGALQPQHF.

The J gene is TRBJ2-7, the V gene TRBV29-1; 8 nucleotides line up with TRBD1. The CDR3 spans 12 residues. Germline trimming cut 7 bases from V and 5 bases from J; bases unmatched to any gene: 7. Germline lookup yields CDR1 SQVTM and CDR2 ANQGSEA. CDR3 sequence (DNA): TGCAGCGGGGGCAGGGGGCAGGACGAGCAGTACTTC. It translates to CSGGRGQDEQYF.

The chain carries TRBV7-9 and TRBJ2-1, with D hard to call. Trimming pared 5 bases from V and 4 bases from J, leaving 15 bases between. The CDR3 is 15 amino acids. Germline lookup yields CDR1 SEHNR and CDR2 FQNEAQ (reference sequence). The CDR3 loop reads CASSPMSPGYNEQFF. CDR3 DNA: TGTGCCAGCAGCCCTATGTCCCCTGGGTACAATGAGCAGTTCTTC.

This rearrangement joins TRBV6-5 to TRBJ1-5; D not resolved. The CDR3 contains 13 residues. V lost 6 bases to trimming and J lost 0 bases, with 6 bases between them. CDR1 is MNHEY and CDR2 is SVGAGI in the germline V gene. The CDR3 DNA is TGTGCCAGCAGCAAGAATAGCAATCAGCCCCAGCATTTT. It yields the protein CASSKNSNQPQHF.

The chain couples TRBV9 to TRBJ2-5; perhaps D is TRBD1 or TRBD2 (6 bases each). V lost 2 bases, J lost 5 bases, and 16 bases lay in between. The CDR3 sequence is 15 residues long. Germline V gives CDR1 SGDLS, CDR2 YYNGEE. The CDR3 loop is CASSVGGAKGETQYF. The DNA for the CDR3 is TGTGCCAGCAGCGTGGGGGGCGCCAAGGGGGAGACCCAGTACTTC.

The V gene is TRBV18, the J gene TRBJ1-2; D might be TRBD1 (6 bases). V was shortened by 2 bases and J by 8 bases, with 18 bases between the two germline ends. Germline V CDR1 and CDR2: KGHSH, LQKENI. The CDR3 runs 15 residues. The CDR3 sequence: CASSPMSGAHRGYTF. CDR3 sequence (DNA): TGTGCCAGCTCACCAATGTCAGGGGCCCATCGCGGCTACACCTTC.

J is TRBJ1-5 and V is TRBV21-1. TRBV21-1 is a listed pseudogene. The CDR3 runs 17 residues. The CDR3 loop reads CASSKALWRRSNQPQHF. The CDR3 region has the DNA TGTGCCAGCAGCAAAGCGCTTTGGCGTCGGAGCAATCAGCCCCAGCATTTT.

CDR3 sequence: CASSLAGGTGNEQFF. CDR3 bases: TGTGCCAGCAGCTTGGCCGGGGGTACTGGCAATGAGCAGTTCTTC. The rearrangement joins TRBV5-6 to TRBJ2-1; possibly TRBD2 for D (6 bases). Looked up from germline, CDR1 is SGHDT and CDR2 is YYEEEE. The CDR3 length is 15 residues. The V and J ends lost 0 bases and 6 bases respectively, with 13 bases between them.

CDR3 protein: CSVEVWRNTEAFF. The CDR3 bases are TGCAGCGTTGAAGTATGGCGGAACACTGAAGCTTTCTTT. The rearrangement uses TRBV29-1 and TRBJ1-1; D unresolved. CDR3 length: 13 amino acids. Trimming removed 1 base from V and 1 base from J, with 7 bases in between. The germline gives CDR1 SQVTM, CDR2 ANQGSEA.

This clone appeared a single time. This rearrangement joins TRBV5-1 to TRBJ1-2; D is ambiguous. Germline CDR1 and CDR2: SGHRS and YFSETQ. The germline V and J ends were trimmed by 3 bases and 0 bases, with 12 bases remaining between them. The CDR3 spans 15 residues. CDR3 nucleotides: TGCGCCAGCAGCTCCGGGAGGCAGGCTAACTATGGCTACACCTTC. This encodes CASSSGRQANYGYTF.

V usage is TRBV6-6 and J usage is TRBJ1-1, with 7 bases fitting TRBD1. V shed 2 bases and J 3 bases; nucleotides not matched to a gene: 0. This CDR3 contains 13 residues. The germline CDR1 and CDR2 sequences are MNHNY and SVGAGI (reference sequence). CDR3 amino acids: CASSYGQDTEAFF. The CDR3 bases are TGTGCCAGCAGTTACGGACAGGACACTGAAGCTTTCTTT.

Concerning this clone itself: The same CDR3 also results from other DNA sequences found in this sample. This chain uses TRBV7-2 with TRBJ1-5; 8 nucleotides line up with TRBD1. CDR1 is SGHTA, CDR2 FQGNSA, per germline. The CDR3 covers 14 residues. The ends lost 5 bases at V and 5 bases at J; junction bases unmatched: 5. The CDR3, as DNA: TGTGCCAGCAGCCCGACAGGGGCCCATCAGCCCCAGCATTTT. It is translated as CASSPTGAHQPQHF. Based on the CDR3 plus reference TRBV7-2 and TRBJ1-5, the full variable domain is GAGVSQSPSNKVTEKGKDVELRCDPISGHTALYWYRQSLGQGLEFLIYFQGNSAPDKSGLPSDRFSAERTGGSVSTLTIQRTQQEDSAVYLCASSPTGAHQPQHFGDGTRLSIL.

The chain carries TRBV11-2 and TRBJ2-7; 11 bases align to TRBD2. In germline, CDR1 is SGHAT, CDR2 FQNNGV. The junction had 7 bases not matched to a gene; V was cut back by 3 bases and J by 3 bases. The CDR3 is 16 residues long. The CDR3 DNA reads TGTGCCAGCAGCTTTTCTACTAGCGGGAGCAACTACGAGCAGTACTTC. Protein product: CASSFSTSGSNYEQYF.

The J gene is TRBJ1-1, the V gene TRBV27; D is ambiguous. CDR1 and CDR2 from the germline V gene are MNHEY and SMNVEV (reference sequence). This CDR3 has 13 amino acids. The germline V and J ends were trimmed by 3 bases and 1 base, with 6 bases remaining between them. The CDR3 here is CASSFRPNTEAFF. Here the CDR3 DNA reads TGTGCCAGCAGTTTTCGCCCGAACACTGAAGCTTTCTTT.

This sequence joins TRBV7-3 and TRBJ2-1, with 12 bases aligning to TRBD2. Trimming at V came to 4 bases and at J to 8 bases, leaving 6 bases not matched to a gene. CDR3 length equals 15 residues. Germline assignment: CDR1 SGHTA and CDR2 FQGTGA. The CDR3 nucleotides are TGTGCCAGCAGCTCAAGACTAGCGGGAGTGGATGAGCAGTTCTTC. Translation gives CASSSRLAGVDEQFF.

This clone was recorded a few times. The rearrangement joins TRBV9 to TRBJ2-2; 7 nucleotides align to TRBD1. CDR1 is SGDLS and CDR2 is YYNGEE in the germline V gene. This CDR3 comprises 16 residues. Losses at the gene ends were 3 bases for V and 5 bases for J; bases not matched to a gene: 10. In DNA, the CDR3 is TGTGCCAGCAGCGATCGACAGGGAAGAACGACCGGGGAGCTGTTTTTT. Translating gives CASSDRQGRTTGELFF.

V is TRBV2 and J is TRBJ1-1; D is unclear. Germline V gene sequence: CDR1 SNHLY, CDR2 FYNNEI. This CDR3 comprises 11 residues. V was trimmed by 5 bases and J by 8 bases, leaving 9 bases between them. In DNA form, the CDR3 reads TGTGCCAGCAGTAGGTCGACCGAAGCTTTCTTT. Its translation is CASSRSTEAFF.

This sequence joins TRBV7-3 and TRBJ2-3; D uncertain. Deletions cut 1 base from V and 0 bases from J, with 5 bases between. This CDR3 has 14 residues. Germline V gene data show CDR1 as SGHTA and CDR2 as FQGTGA. The CDR3, as DNA: TGTGCCAGCAGCTTAAGCTTCAGCACAGATACGCAGTATTTT. Encoded protein: CASSLSFSTDTQYF.

The count of this clone is one. This chain links TRBV4-2 with TRBJ2-2; TRBD2 matches at 11 bases. V lost 1 base to trimming and J lost 2 bases; unmatched junction nucleotides: 3. This CDR3 region has 17 residues. CDR1 is LGHNA and CDR2 is YNFKEQ in the germline V gene. The CDR3 nucleotides are TGTGCCAGCAGCCAAGTTAGCGGGAGGGCAAACACCGGGGAGCTGTTTTTT. Translated, it gives CASSQVSGRANTGELFF.

The chain couples TRBV4-2 to TRBJ2-5; a weak D match, TRBD2 (5 bases). V lost 5 bases and J lost 4, with 26 bases in between. Germline lookup yields CDR1 LGHNA and CDR2 YNFKEQ. This CDR3 has 18 amino acids. CDR3 residues: CASSASSLPGVRGETQYF. In nucleotides, the CDR3 is TGTGCCAGCAGCGCAAGTTCGTTACCCGGGGTTCGGGGAGAGACCCAGTACTTC.

CDR3 bases: TGTGCCAGCAGCTTTACCAGGGGGCTAGCTAATGAAAAACTGTTTTTT. Protein: CASSFTRGLANEKLFF. The V and J genes are TRBV7-3 and TRBJ1-4; the match to TRBD1 covers 8 bases. V trimming: 3 bases; J trimming: 3 bases; junction bases outside the gene matches: 6. Per germline, CDR1 SGHTA and CDR2 FQGTGA. The CDR3 loop spans 16 amino acids.

The chain employs TRBV4-2 and TRBJ2-7; D perhaps matches TRBD2 (5 bases). Germline V CDR1 and CDR2: LGHNA, YNFKEQ. Trimming cost V 0 bases and J 3 bases, with 15 bases left between them. The CDR3 is made up of 16 amino acids. DNA of the CDR3: TGTGCCAGCAGCCAAGACCGAAGCGGCCCGCACTACGAGCAGTACTTC. Encoded protein: CASSQDRSGPHYEQYF.

The chain has TRBV28 and TRBJ2-3; D may be TRBD1 (6 bases). There are 13 residues in the CDR3. The V end lost 6 bases, the J end lost 3 bases, and 10 bases lay between the germline ends. Germline V gene lookup returns CDR1 MDHEN and CDR2 SYDVKM. CDR3 sequence reads: CASRRDRTDTQYF. In nucleotides, the CDR3 is TGTGCCAGCAGACGCGACAGGACAGATACGCAGTATTTT.

In DNA, the CDR3 is TGCAGCGTCTACAGTGGAGTCAATGAGCAGTTCTTC. The encoded protein is CSVYSGVNEQFF. V usage is TRBV29-1 and J usage is TRBJ2-1, with D unresolved. The V gene lost 6 bases and the J gene lost 6 bases, with 12 bases spanning the gap. Germline lookup yields CDR1 SQVTM and CDR2 ANQGSEA. The CDR3 consists of 12 residues.

The chain carries TRBV5-6 and TRBJ1-3; maybe TRBD1 (6 bases). The germline V gene has CDR1 SGHDT and CDR2 YYEEEE. Deletions cut 4 bases from V and 4 bases from J, with 15 bases between. This CDR3 region has 15 residues. CDR3 bases: TGTGCCAGCAGCGGAACGACAGGTCTGGGAAACACCATATATTTT. It codes for CASSGTTGLGNTIYF.

This chain joins TRBV29-1 and TRBJ2-1, with 7 bases matching TRBD1. The ends lost 4 bases at V and 4 bases at J; junction bases unmatched: 13. CDR1 and CDR2 (germline): SQVTM, ANQGSEA. The CDR3 runs to 16 residues. CDR3 in amino acids: CSVVGKQGSVYNEQFF. The CDR3 bases are TGCAGCGTTGTGGGGAAACAGGGGTCGGTATACAATGAGCAGTTCTTC.